This T cell receptor beta chain was captured in a study of identical twins. Note on this clonotype: Its cognate antigen is unknown.

TCRdb redid the calling of the 5' RACE reads with MiXCR, one entry per CDR3 protein. The sample includes 1,800,000 or so distinct CDR3 sequences, about 32% of them seen just once. Study-wide points: Its conclusions, products of cross-sectional statistical analysis, did not come from following the same donors.

CDR1 is LNHNV and CDR2 is YYDKDF in the germline V gene (reference sequence). The CDR3 spans 14 residues. V lost 0 bases to trimming and J lost 5 bases, with 5 bases between them. The V call is TRBV15, the J call TRBJ1-6; D not resolved. This sequence was found in a newborn girl in good health. Source material: cord blood. The CDR3 DNA sequence: TGTGCCACCAGCAGAGAAGGGAATAATTCACCCCTCCACTTT. Protein sequence: CATSREGNNSPLHF.